This entry concerns a single T cell receptor beta chain. Its antigen is not known. TCRdb re-called the 5' RACE reads; every CDR3 protein appears as one record, without DNA. The sample has about 260,000 distinct CDR3 sequences. These data come from a study of T cells expressing NK-cell markers. General study results and limits: These clonotypes also led the CD3+CD56-NKG2C+ fraction in a handful of donors.

This CDR3 has 20 amino acids. Germline lookup yields CDR1 MGHRA and CDR2 YSYEKL. What was sequenced was blood T cells: a sorted CD56 or NKG2C T cell subset, CD4+ or CD8+ T cells, or bulk PBMC T cells (not recorded which). This clonotype was obtained from a man between 18 and 29 years old in good health. V usage is TRBV4-1 and J usage is TRBJ2-7; TCRdb's D gene call, TRBD2, goes unchecked for lack of DNA. The CDR3 is CASSQAPGLAGGPTAYEQYF.